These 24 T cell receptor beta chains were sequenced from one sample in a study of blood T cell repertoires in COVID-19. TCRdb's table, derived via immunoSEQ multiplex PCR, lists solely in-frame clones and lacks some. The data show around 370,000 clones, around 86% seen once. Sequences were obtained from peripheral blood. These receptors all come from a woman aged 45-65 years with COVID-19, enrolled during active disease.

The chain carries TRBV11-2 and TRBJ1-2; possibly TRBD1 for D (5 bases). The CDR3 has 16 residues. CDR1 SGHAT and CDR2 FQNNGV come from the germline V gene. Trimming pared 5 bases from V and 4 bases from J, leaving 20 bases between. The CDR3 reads CASSPLRGMSGYGYTF. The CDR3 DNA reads TGTGCCAGCAGCCCTCTCCGGGGGATGAGTGGCTATGGCTACACCTTC. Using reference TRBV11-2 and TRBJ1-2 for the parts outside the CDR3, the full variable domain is EAGVAQSPRYKIIEKRQSVAFWCNPISGHATLYWYQQILGQGPKLLIQFQNNGVVDDSQLPKDRFSAERLKGVDSTLKIQPAKLEDSAVYLCASSPLRGMSGYGYTFGSGTRLTVV.

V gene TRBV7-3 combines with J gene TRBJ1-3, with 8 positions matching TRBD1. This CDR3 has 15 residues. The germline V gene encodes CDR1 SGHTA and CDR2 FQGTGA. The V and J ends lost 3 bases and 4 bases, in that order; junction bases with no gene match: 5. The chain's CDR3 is CASSLSGQAGNTIYF. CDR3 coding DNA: TGTGCCAGCAGCTTGTCGGGACAGGCGGGAAACACCATATATTTT.

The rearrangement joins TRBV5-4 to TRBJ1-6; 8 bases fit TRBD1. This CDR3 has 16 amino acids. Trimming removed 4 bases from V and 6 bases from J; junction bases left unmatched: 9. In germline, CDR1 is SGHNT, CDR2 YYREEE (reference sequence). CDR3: CASSAQGANFNSPLHF. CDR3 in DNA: TGTGCCAGCAGCGCCCAGGGGGCCAATTTTAATTCACCCCTCCACTTT.

The CDR3 nucleotides are TGTGCCAGCAGCTTAGAGGGCTCAGGTGCGTCGGGCTACACCTTC. Protein product: CASSLEGSGASGYTF. The V call is TRBV11-3, the J call TRBJ1-2; D is uncertain. Per germline, CDR1 SGHNT and CDR2 YENEEA. The CDR3 totals 15 residues. V lost 0 bases to trimming and J lost 8 bases, with 16 bases between them.

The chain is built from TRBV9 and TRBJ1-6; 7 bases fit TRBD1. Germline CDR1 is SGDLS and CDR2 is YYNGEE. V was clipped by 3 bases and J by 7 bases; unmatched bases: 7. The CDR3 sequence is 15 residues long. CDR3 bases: TGTGCCAGCAGCGATCCGGGACAGCTGAATTCACCCCTCCACTTT. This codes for CASSDPGQLNSPLHF.

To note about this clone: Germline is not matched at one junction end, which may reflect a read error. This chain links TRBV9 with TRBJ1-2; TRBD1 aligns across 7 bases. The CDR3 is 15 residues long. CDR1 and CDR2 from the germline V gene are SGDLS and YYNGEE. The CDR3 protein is CASSGEPGQHYRYTF. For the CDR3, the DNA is TGTGCCAGCAGCGGAGAACCGGGACAGCACTATCGCTACACCTTC. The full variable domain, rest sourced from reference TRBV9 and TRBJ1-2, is DSGVTQTPKHLITATGQRVTLRCSPRSGDLSVYWYQQSLDQGLQFLIQYYNGEERAKGNILERFSAQQFPDLHSELNLSSLELGDSALYFCASSGEPGQHYRYTFGSGTRLTVV.

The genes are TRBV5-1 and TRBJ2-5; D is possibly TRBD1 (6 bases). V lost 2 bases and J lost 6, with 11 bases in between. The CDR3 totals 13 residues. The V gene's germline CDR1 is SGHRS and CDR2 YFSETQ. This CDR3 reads CASSLTGKQTQYF. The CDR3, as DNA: TGCGCCAGCAGCTTAACAGGGAAACAGACCCAGTACTTC.

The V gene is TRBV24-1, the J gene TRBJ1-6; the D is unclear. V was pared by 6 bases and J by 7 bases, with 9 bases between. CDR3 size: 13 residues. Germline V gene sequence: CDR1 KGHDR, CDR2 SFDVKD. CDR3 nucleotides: TGTGCCACCAGTCAAGACTGGAATTCACCCCTCCACTTT. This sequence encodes CATSQDWNSPLHF.

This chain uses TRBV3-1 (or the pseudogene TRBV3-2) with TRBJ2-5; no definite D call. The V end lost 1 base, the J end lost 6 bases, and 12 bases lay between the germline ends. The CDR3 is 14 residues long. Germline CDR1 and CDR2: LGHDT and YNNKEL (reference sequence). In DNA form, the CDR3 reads TGTGCCAGCAGCCAAGTTGTTCTCCAGAAGACCCAGTACTTC. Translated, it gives CASSQVVLQKTQYF.

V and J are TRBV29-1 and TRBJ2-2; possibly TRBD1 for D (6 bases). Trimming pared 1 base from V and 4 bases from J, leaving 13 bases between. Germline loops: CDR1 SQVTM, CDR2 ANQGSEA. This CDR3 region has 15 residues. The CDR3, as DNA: TGCAGCGTTGAAGGGACACAGGGTGTCACCGGGGAGCTGTTTTTT. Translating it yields CSVEGTQGVTGELFF.

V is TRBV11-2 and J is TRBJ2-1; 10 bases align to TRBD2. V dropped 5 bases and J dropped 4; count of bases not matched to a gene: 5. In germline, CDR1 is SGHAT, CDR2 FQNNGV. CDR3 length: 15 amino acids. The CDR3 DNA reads TGTGCCAGCAGCCCTAGGACTAGCGGTTACAATGAGCAGTTCTTC. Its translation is CASSPRTSGYNEQFF. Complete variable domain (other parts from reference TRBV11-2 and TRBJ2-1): EAGVAQSPRYKIIEKRQSVAFWCNPISGHATLYWYQQILGQGPKLLIQFQNNGVVDDSQLPKDRFSAERLKGVDSTLKIQPAKLEDSAVYLCASSPRTSGYNEQFFGPGTRLTVL.

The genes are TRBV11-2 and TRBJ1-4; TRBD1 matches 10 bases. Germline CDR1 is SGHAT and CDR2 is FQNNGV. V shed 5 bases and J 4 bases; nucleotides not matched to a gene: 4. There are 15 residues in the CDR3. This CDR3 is CASSQRDRGNEKLFF. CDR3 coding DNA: TGTGCCAGCAGCCAACGGGACAGGGGTAATGAAAAACTGTTTTTT.

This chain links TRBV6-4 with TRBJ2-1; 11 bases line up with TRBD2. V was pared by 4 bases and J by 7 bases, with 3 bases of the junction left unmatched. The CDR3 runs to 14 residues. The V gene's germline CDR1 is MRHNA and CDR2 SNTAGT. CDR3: CASSGTSGSNEQFF. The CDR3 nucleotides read TGTGCCAGCAGTGGCACTAGCGGGAGTAATGAGCAGTTCTTC.

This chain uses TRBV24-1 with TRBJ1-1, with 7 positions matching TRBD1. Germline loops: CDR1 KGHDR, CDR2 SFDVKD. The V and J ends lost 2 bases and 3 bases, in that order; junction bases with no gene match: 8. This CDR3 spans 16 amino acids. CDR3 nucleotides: TGTGCCACCAGTGATTCACAGGGGCAGGGGTACACTGAAGCTTTCTTT. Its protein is CATSDSQGQGYTEAFF.

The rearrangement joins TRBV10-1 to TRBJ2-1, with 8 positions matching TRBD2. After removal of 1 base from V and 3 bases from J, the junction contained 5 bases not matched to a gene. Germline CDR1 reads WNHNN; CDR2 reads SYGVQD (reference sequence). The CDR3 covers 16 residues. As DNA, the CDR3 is TGCGCCAGCAGTGAGTTAGCGGGAACCTACTACAATGAGCAGTTCTTC. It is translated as CASSELAGTYYNEQFF.

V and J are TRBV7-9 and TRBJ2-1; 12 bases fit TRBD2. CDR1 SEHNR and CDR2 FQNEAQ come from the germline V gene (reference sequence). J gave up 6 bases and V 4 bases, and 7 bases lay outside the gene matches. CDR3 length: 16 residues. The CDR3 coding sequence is TGTGCCAGCAGCTGGACTAGCGGGGATTGGGGCAATGAGCAGTTCTTC. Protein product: CASSWTSGDWGNEQFF. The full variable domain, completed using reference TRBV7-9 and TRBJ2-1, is DTGVSQNPRHKITKRGQNVTFRCDPISEHNRLYWYRQTLGQGPEFLTYFQNEAQLEKSRLLSDRFSAERPKGSFSTLEIQRTEQGDSAMYLCASSWTSGDWGNEQFFGPGTRLTVL.

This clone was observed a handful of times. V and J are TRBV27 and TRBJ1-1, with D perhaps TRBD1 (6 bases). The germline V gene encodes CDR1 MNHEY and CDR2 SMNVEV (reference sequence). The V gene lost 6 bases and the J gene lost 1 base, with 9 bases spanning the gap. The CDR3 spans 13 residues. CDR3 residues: CASRLGGNTEAFF. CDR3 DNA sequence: TGTGCCAGCAGACTAGGGGGGAACACTGAAGCTTTCTTT.

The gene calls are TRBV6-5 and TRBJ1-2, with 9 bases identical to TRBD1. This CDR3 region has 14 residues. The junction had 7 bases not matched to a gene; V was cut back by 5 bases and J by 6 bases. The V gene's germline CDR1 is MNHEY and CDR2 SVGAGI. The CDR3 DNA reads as TGTGCCAGCAGTACTACAGGGGGCTTGGATGGCTACACCTTC. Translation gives CASSTTGGLDGYTF.

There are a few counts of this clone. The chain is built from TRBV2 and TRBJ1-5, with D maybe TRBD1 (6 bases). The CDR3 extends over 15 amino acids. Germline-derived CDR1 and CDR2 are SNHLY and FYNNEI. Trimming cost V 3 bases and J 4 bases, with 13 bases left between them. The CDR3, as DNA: TGTGCCAGCAGTGACGGGTGGCAGGGGAATCAGCCCCAGCATTTT. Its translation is CASSDGWQGNQPQHF.

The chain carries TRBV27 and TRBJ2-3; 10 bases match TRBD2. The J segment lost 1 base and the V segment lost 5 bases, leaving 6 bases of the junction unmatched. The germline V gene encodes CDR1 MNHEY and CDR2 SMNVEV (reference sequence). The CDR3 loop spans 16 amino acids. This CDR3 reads CASSTLAGRGTDTQYF. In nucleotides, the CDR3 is TGTGCCAGCAGTACACTAGCGGGACGGGGCACAGATACGCAGTATTTT.

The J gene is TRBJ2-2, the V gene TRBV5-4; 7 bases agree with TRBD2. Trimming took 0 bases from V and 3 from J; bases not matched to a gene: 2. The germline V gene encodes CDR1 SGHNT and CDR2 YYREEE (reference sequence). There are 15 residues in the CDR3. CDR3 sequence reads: CASSLGGRDTGELFF. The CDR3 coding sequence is TGTGCCAGCAGCTTGGGTGGGAGGGACACCGGGGAGCTGTTTTTT.

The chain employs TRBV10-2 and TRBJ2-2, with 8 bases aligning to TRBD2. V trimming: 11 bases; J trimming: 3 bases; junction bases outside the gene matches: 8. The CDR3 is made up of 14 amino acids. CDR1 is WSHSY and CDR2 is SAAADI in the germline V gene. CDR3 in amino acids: CACKSGRYTGELFF. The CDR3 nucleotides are TGCGCCTGCAAGAGCGGGAGATACACCGGGGAGCTGTTTTTT.

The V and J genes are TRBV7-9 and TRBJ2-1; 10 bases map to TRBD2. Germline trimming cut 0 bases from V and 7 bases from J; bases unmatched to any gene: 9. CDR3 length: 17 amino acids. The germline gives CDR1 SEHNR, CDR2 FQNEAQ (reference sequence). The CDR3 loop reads CASSLALGAGGGNEQFF. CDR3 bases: TGTGCCAGCAGCTTAGCGCTTGGAGCGGGAGGGGGTAATGAGCAGTTCTTC.

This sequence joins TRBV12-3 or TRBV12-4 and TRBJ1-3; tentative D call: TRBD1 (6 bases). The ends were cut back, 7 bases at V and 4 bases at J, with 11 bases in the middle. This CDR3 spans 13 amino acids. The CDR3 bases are TGTGCCAGCATGGGGGCGCAGGGAAACACCATATATTTT. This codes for CASMGAQGNTIYF.